Below are 18 T cell receptor beta chains sequenced from a single sample in a study of beta chain features in type 1 diabetes. Of the isolated RNA, all was reverse transcribed, and so the sequenced material was expressed TCRB transcripts. The protocol was immunoSEQ multiplex PCR, while the TCRdb copy is restricted to in-frame clones and leaves out a portion. Of around 150,000 clones listed, 7.5% to 10% are singletons. The sample taken for sequencing was central memory CD4+ T cells from blood. The origin of the receptors is a young man in good health.

J is TRBJ2-3 and V is TRBV30, with D possibly being TRBD2 (7 bases). The germline V gene encodes CDR1 GTSNPN and CDR2 SVGIG (reference sequence). V gave up 0 bases and J gave up 3 bases, with 16 bases separating them. This CDR3 is built from 16 residues. DNA for the CDR3: TGTGCCTGGAGTGTAGGGGCGGGGGCGTCGACAGATACGCAGTATTTT. It specifies CAWSVGAGASTDTQYF.

This clone was counted at least ten times. V and J are TRBV7-9 and TRBJ2-5; 10 bases fit TRBD1. The germline gives CDR1 SEHNR, CDR2 FQNEAQ (reference sequence). V was clipped by 11 bases and J by 5 bases; unmatched bases: 5. The CDR3 is 12 residues long. Here the CDR3 reads CAGDRGRETQYF. The DNA for the CDR3 is TGTGCCGGGGACAGGGGTCGGGAGACCCAGTACTTC.

The table lists this clone with a few counts. The chain combines TRBV28 with TRBJ2-1, with D possibly being TRBD2 (6 bases). V was trimmed by 6 bases and J by 4 bases, leaving 16 bases between them. CDR1 and CDR2 from the germline V gene are MDHEN and SYDVKM. The CDR3 contains 15 residues. The CDR3 is CASSRLDGKYNEQFF. Written as DNA, the CDR3 is TGTGCCAGCAGCCGACTAGATGGGAAGTACAATGAGCAGTTCTTC.

The V and J genes are TRBV7-3 and TRBJ2-2; 10 nucleotides line up with TRBD2. Germline V lookup: CDR1 SGHTA, CDR2 FQGTGA. The CDR3 covers 16 residues. J gave up 4 bases and V 5 bases, and 7 bases lay outside the gene matches. The CDR3 DNA follows: TGTGCCAGCAGCGAAATAGCGGGAGGCGGCACCGGGGAGCTGTTTTTT. This translates into CASSEIAGGGTGELFF.

In its sample, this clone was seen a few times. The rearrangement links TRBV7-9 to TRBJ2-2, with D perhaps matching TRBD1 (6 bases). The V gene lost 6 bases and the J gene lost 4 bases, with 12 bases spanning the gap. CDR1 and CDR2 (germline): SEHNR, FQNEAQ (reference sequence). The length of the CDR3 is 14 residues. CDR3 nucleotide sequence: TGTGCCAGCAGTATGACAGGATTCACCGGGGAGCTGTTTTTT. Translated, it gives CASSMTGFTGELFF.

This clone was seen a few times. The CDR3 region is CASSLEGRGETQYF. The CDR3 DNA sequence: TGCGCCAGCAGCTTGGAGGGCAGGGGTGAGACCCAGTACTTC. The chain couples TRBV5-1 to TRBJ2-5; a weak D match, TRBD1 (6 bases). Trimming cost V 0 bases and J 5 bases, with 11 bases left between them. The germline V gene encodes CDR1 SGHRS and CDR2 YFSETQ. The CDR3 is 14 residues long.

The chain couples TRBV7-6 to TRBJ2-5; a possible D gene is TRBD2 (6 bases). The CDR3 is 15 residues long. Trimming stripped 1 base from V and 5 bases from J, with 14 bases between. CDR1 is SGHVS, CDR2 FNYEAQ, per germline. DNA of the CDR3: TGTGCCAGCAGCTTAGGTGGGACTGGGGCTGAGACCCAGTACTTC. This encodes CASSLGGTGAETQYF. Looking up the rest from reference TRBV7-6 and TRBJ2-5 gives the full variable domain: GAGVSQSPRYKVTKRGQDVALRCDPISGHVSLYWYRQALGQGPEFLTYFNYEAQQDKSGLPNDRFSAERPEGSISTLTIQRTEQRDSAMYRCASSLGGTGAETQYFGPGTRLLVL.

This clone has only a few counts. The J gene is TRBJ2-3, the V gene TRBV15; TRBD2 is a possible D gene (5 bases). The length of the CDR3 is 13 residues. V dropped 0 bases and J dropped 6 bases, with 7 bases sitting between them. Looked up from germline, CDR1 is LNHNV and CDR2 is YYDKDF (reference sequence). CDR3 in DNA: TGTGCCACCAGCAGAGATAGGAGGGATACGCAGTATTTT. Translated: CATSRDRRDTQYF.

This clone was counted only a few times. The chain recombines TRBV28 with TRBJ1-5; 9 nucleotides align to TRBD1. After removal of 5 bases from V and 15 bases from J, the junction contained 8 bases not matched to a gene. The CDR3 runs 12 residues. CDR1 and CDR2 from the germline V gene are MDHEN and SYDVKM. The CDR3, as DNA: TGTGCCAGCAGTCTACGACAGGGGGTATCGCATTTT. Protein product: CASSLRQGVSHF.

This clone was seen only a few times. This chain uses TRBV5-4 with TRBJ2-7; weak D call: TRBD1 (6 bases). CDR3 length: 13 amino acids. Germline V gene sequence: CDR1 SGHNT, CDR2 YYREEE (reference sequence). Trimming removed 5 bases at V and 0 bases at J, with 9 bases between. CDR3 sequence: CASRRDTSYEQYF. The CDR3 region has the DNA TGTGCCAGCAGACGGGACACCTCCTACGAGCAGTACTTC.

In this sample, this clone turned up a few times. The genes are TRBV7-6 and TRBJ2-5; D gene unclear. Trimming removed 1 base from V and 2 bases from J, with 5 bases in between. The V gene's germline CDR1 is SGHVS and CDR2 FNYEAQ. The CDR3 has 13 residues. Here the CDR3 reads CASSLGAQETQYF. In DNA, the CDR3 is TGTGCCAGCAGCTTAGGGGCGCAAGAGACCCAGTACTTC.

This clone was seen at least ten times. DNA for the CDR3: TGTGCCAGCAGTCCGACAGGGGATGAAGCTTTCTTT. Amino acids: CASSPTGDEAFF. The V call is TRBV6-6, the J call TRBJ1-1; 8 bases line up with TRBD1. The CDR3 contains 12 residues. The V segment lost 5 bases and the J segment 7 bases; nucleotides outside the gene matches: 3. Germline-derived CDR1 and CDR2 are MNHNY and SVGAGI (reference sequence).

This chain connects TRBV2 to TRBJ2-1, with TRBD2 matching over 11 bases. J lost 7 bases, V lost 5 bases, and 7 bases had no gene match. This CDR3 spans 15 amino acids. Germline V gene lookup returns CDR1 SNHLY and CDR2 FYNNEI. The CDR3 loop is CASSRLAGGGNEQFF. CDR3 nucleotide sequence: TGTGCCAGCAGTCGCCTAGCGGGGGGCGGTAATGAGCAGTTCTTC.

V and J are TRBV30 and TRBJ1-2, with a tentative D call TRBD1 (5 bases). Germline V gene data show CDR1 as GTSNPN and CDR2 as SVGIG (reference sequence). The CDR3 extends over 11 amino acids. Trimming took off 8 bases at V and 8 bases at J, with 15 bases between the two ends. Here the CDR3 reads CAGRDSGGYTF. CDR3 nucleotide sequence: TGTGCCGGCCGGGACTCGGGAGGCTACACCTTC.

This chain joins TRBV28 and TRBJ2-1; no reliable D call. The V gene's germline CDR1 is MDHEN and CDR2 SYDVKM. This CDR3 has 12 amino acids. The V and J ends lost 6 bases and 4 bases respectively, with 7 bases between them. CDR3 amino acids: CASSPNYNEQFF. The DNA of the CDR3 is TGTGCCAGCAGCCCCAATTACAATGAGCAGTTCTTC. Full variable domain (rest looked up from reference TRBV28 and TRBJ2-1): DVKVTQSSRYLVKRTGEKVFLECVQDMDHENMFWYRQDPGLGLRLIYFSYDVKMKEKGDIPEGYSVSREKKERFSLILESASTNQTSMYLCASSPNYNEQFFGPGTRLTVL.

The gene calls are TRBV4-2 and TRBJ2-6; D gene unclear. CDR1 and CDR2 from the germline V gene are LGHNA and YNFKEQ. The V end lost 1 base, the J end lost 0 bases, and 13 bases lay between the germline ends. There are 18 residues in the CDR3. CDR3 sequence: CASSQVFDTASGANVLTF. The CDR3 DNA sequence: TGTGCCAGCAGCCAAGTCTTCGACACTGCCTCTGGGGCCAACGTCCTGACTTTC.

This clone occurred a few times. One end of the junction does not line up with germline, which may come from a read error. V is TRBV7-7 and J is TRBJ2-2; TRBD1 agrees at 9 bases. Germline V lookup: CDR1 SSHAT, CDR2 FNYEAQ (reference sequence). The CDR3 has 14 amino acids. This chain's CDR3 is CASSLQGAPGELFF. For the CDR3, the DNA is TGTGCTAGCAGCTTACAGGGGGCGCCCGGGGAGCTGTTTTTT.

V gene TRBV2 combines with J gene TRBJ1-2; 8 bases align to TRBD1. Unmatched junction bases numbered 6, after V lost 6 bases and J lost 3 bases. The germline gives CDR1 SNHLY, CDR2 FYNNEI. There are 14 residues in the CDR3. CDR3 in DNA: TGTGCCAGCAGACAGGACAGGGCTTACTATGGCTACACCTTC. Protein: CASRQDRAYYGYTF. Full variable domain (outside the CDR3, taken from reference TRBV2 and TRBJ1-2): EPEVTQTPSHQVTQMGQEVILRCVPISNHLYFYWYRQILGQKVEFLVSFYNNEISEKSEIFDDQFSVERPDGSNFTLKIRSTKLEDSAMYFCASRQDRAYYGYTFGSGTRLTVV.